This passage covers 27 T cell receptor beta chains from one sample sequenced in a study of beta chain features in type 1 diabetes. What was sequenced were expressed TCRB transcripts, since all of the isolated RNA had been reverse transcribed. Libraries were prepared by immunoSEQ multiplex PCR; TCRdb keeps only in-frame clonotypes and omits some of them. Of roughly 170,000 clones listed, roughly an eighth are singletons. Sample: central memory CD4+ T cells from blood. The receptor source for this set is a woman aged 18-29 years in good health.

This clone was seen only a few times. The CDR3 here is CASSYSGSRRTGELFF. CDR3 DNA: TGTGCCAGCAGCTATAGCGGGAGCCGGAGGACCGGGGAGCTGTTTTTT. V and J are TRBV7-3 and TRBJ2-2; 9 bases map to TRBD2. This CDR3 comprises 16 residues. Germline lookup yields CDR1 SGHTA and CDR2 FQGTGA. The trim removed 4 bases at V and 5 bases at J, leaving 8 bases unmatched.

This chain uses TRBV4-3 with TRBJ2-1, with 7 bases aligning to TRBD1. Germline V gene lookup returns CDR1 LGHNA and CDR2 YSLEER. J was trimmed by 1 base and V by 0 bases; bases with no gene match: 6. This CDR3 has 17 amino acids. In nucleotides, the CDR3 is TGCGCCAGCAGCCAAGATCTGTCCAGGGGGTCCTACAATGAGCAGTTCTTC. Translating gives CASSQDLSRGSYNEQFF.

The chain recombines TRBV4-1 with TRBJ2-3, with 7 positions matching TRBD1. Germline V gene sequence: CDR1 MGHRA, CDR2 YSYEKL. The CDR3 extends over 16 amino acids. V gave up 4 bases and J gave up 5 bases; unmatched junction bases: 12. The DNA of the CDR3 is TGCGCCAGCAGCCTTTCAGGGGGTACCAACGTAGATACGCAGTATTTT. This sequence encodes CASSLSGGTNVDTQYF.

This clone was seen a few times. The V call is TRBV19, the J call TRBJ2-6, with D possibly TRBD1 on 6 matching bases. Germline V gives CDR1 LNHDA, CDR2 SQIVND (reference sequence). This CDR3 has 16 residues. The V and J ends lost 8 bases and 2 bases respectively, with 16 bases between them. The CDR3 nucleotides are TGTGCCAGTGCCGACCCGCCAGGGGCTGGGGCCAACGTCCTGACTTTC. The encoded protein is CASADPPGAGANVLTF.

This CDR3 reads CRTNKETQYF. The CDR3, as DNA: TGCAGGACAAATAAAGAGACCCAGTACTTC. The chain uses TRBV20-1 and TRBJ2-5; D ambiguous. The CDR3 consists of 10 residues. Germline V gene lookup returns CDR1 DFQATT and CDR2 SNEGSKA (reference sequence).

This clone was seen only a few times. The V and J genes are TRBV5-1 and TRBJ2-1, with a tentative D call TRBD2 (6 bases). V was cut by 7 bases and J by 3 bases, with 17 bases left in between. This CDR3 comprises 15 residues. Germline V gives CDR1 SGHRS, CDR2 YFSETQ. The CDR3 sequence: CASRAREDRYNEQFF. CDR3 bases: TGCGCCAGCCGCGCCAGGGAGGATCGCTACAATGAGCAGTTCTTC.

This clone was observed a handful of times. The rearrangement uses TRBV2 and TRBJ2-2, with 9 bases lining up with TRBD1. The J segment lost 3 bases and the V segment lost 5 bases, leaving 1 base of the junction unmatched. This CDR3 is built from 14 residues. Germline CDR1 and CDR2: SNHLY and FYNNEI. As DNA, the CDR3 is TGTGCCAGCAGTCGACAGGGGGACACCGGGGAGCTGTTTTTT. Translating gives CASSRQGDTGELFF.

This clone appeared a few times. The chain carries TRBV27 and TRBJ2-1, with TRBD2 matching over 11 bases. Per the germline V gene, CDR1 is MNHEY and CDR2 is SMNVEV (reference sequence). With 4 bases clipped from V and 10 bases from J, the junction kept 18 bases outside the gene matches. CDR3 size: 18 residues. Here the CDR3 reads CASSSTLLAGVRGGEQFF. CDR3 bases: TGTGCCAGCAGTTCGACTCTACTAGCGGGAGTAAGAGGGGGAGAGCAGTTCTTC.

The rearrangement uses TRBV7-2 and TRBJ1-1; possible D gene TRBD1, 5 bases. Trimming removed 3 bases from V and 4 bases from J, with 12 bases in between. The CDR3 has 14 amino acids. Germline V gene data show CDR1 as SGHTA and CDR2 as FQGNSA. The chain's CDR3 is CASSFNQGGTEAFF. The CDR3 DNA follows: TGTGCCAGCAGCTTTAATCAGGGAGGCACTGAAGCTTTCTTT.

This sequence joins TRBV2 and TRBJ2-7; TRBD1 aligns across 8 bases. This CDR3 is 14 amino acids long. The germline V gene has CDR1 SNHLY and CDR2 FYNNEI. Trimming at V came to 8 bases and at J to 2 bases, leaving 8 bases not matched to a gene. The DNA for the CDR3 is TGTGCCAGCTCGGAACAGGGGGAAACCTACGAGCAGTACTTC. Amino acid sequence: CASSEQGETYEQYF. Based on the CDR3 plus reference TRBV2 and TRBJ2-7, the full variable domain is EPEVTQTPSHQVTQMGQEVILRCVPISNHLYFYWYRQILGQKVEFLVSFYNNEISEKSEIFDDQFSVERPDGSNFTLKIRSTKLEDSAMYFCASSEQGETYEQYFGPGTRLTVT.

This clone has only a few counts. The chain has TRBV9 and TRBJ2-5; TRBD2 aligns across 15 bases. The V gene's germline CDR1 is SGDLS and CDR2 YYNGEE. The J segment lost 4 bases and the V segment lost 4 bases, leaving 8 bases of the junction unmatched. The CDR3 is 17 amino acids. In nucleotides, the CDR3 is TGTGCCAGCAGCCCCGGACTAGCGGGAGGGGAATCAGAGACCCAGTACTTC. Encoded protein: CASSPGLAGGESETQYF.

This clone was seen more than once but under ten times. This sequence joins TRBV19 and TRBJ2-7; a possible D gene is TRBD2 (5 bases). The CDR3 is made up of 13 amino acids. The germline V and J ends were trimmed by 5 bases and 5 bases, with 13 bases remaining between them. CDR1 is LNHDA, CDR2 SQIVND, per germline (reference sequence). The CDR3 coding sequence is TGTGCCAGTAGTTGGAGGCCCCGGGACGAGCAGTACTTC. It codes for CASSWRPRDEQYF.

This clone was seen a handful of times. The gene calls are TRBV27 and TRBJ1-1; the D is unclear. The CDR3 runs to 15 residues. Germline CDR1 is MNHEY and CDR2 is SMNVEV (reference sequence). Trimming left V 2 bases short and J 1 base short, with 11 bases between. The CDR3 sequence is CASSLDTLSNTEAFF. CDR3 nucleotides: TGTGCCAGCAGTTTAGACACCTTGTCGAACACTGAAGCTTTCTTT.

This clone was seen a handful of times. CDR3 nucleotides: TGTGCCTGGAGTGGTGGAGACCGCCAGTACTTC. Residues: CAWSGGDRQYF. This chain uses TRBV30 with TRBJ2-7; D remains unclear. This CDR3 is 11 amino acids long. V was cut by 1 base and J by 10 bases, with 11 bases left in between. Germline V lookup: CDR1 GTSNPN, CDR2 SVGIG (reference sequence).

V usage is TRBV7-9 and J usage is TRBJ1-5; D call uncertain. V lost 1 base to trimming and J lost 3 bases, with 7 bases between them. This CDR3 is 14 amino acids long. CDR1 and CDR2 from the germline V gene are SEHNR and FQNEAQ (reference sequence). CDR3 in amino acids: CASSLGDTNQPQHF. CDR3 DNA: TGTGCCAGCAGCTTAGGTGACACCAATCAGCCCCAGCATTTT.

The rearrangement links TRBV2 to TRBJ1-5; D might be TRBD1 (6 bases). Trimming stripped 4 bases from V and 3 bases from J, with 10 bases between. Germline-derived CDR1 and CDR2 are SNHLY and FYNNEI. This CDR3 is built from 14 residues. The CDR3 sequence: CASSATGHNQPQHF. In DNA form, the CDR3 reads TGTGCCAGCAGTGCTACAGGGCACAATCAGCCCCAGCATTTT.

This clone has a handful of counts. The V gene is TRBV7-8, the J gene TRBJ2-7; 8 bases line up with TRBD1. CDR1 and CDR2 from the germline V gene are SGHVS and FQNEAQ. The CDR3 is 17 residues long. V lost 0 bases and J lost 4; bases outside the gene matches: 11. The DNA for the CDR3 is TGTGCCAGCAGCTTAGCCACTGTACCGGGACAGGTATACGAGCAGTACTTC. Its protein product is CASSLATVPGQVYEQYF.

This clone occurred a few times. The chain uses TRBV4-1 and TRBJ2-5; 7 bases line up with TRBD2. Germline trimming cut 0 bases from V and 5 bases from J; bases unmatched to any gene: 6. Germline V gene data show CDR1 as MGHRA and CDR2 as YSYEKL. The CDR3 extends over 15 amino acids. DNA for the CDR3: TGCGCCAGCAGCCAAGATAGCGGACTAGGGGAGACCCAGTACTTC. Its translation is CASSQDSGLGETQYF.

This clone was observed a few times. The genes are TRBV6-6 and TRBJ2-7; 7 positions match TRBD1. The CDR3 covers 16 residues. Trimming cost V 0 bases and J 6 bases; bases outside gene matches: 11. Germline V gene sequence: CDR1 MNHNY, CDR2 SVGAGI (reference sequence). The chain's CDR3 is CASSYSWGQSLIEQYF. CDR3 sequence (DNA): TGTGCCAGCAGTTACTCCTGGGGACAGAGTCTCATCGAGCAGTACTTC.

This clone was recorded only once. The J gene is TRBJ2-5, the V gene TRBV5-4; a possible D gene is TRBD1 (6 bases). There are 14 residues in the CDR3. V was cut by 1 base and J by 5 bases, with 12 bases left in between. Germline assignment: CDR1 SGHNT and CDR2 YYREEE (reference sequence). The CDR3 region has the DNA TGTGCCAGCAGCTTGCCAGGGGCCGACGAGACCCAGTACTTC. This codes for CASSLPGADETQYF.

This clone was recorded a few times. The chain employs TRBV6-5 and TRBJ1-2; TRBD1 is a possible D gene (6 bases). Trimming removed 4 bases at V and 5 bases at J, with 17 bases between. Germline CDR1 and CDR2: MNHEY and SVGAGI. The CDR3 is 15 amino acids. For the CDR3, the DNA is TGTGCCAGCAGTTCCAACGGACAGAGCGATTATGGCTACACCTTC. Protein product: CASSSNGQSDYGYTF.

CDR3 bases: TGTGCCAGCAGCGTAGGCGATATCCGGACTAACACTGAAGCTTTCTTT. This encodes CASSVGDIRTNTEAFF. The chain is built from TRBV9 and TRBJ1-1, with no clear D. Germline values: CDR1 SGDLS, CDR2 YYNGEE. This CDR3 region has 16 residues. The V end was cut by 0 bases, the J end by 2 bases, with 14 bases between.

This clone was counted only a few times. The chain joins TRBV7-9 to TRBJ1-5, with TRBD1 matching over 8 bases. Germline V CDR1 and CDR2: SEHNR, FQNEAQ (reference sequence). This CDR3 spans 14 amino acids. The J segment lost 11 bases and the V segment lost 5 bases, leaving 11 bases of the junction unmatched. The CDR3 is CASSPQGVRGAQHF. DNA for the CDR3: TGTGCCAGCAGCCCACAGGGGGTCCGGGGGGCCCAGCATTTT. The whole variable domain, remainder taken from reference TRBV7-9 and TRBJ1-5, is DTGVSQNPRHKITKRGQNVTFRCDPISEHNRLYWYRQTLGQGPEFLTYFQNEAQLEKSRLLSDRFSAERPKGSFSTLEIQRTEQGDSAMYLCASSPQGVRGAQHFGDGTRLSIL.

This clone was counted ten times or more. CDR3 coding DNA: TGTGCCTGGAGTACCTATTCAAGGGAGGAGCAGTTCTTC. Translating it yields CAWSTYSREEQFF. This chain uses TRBV30 with TRBJ2-1, with D perhaps matching TRBD2 (5 bases). This CDR3 spans 13 amino acids. Germline CDR1 GTSNPN, CDR2 SVGIG (reference sequence). Trimming took 2 bases from V and 10 from J, leaving 15 bases between them.

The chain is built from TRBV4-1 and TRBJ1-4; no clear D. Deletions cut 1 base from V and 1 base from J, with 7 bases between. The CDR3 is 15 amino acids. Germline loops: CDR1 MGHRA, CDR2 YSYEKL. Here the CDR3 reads CASSQGSVTNEKLFF. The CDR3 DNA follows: TGCGCCAGCAGCCAAGGTTCAGTAACTAATGAAAAACTGTTTTTT.

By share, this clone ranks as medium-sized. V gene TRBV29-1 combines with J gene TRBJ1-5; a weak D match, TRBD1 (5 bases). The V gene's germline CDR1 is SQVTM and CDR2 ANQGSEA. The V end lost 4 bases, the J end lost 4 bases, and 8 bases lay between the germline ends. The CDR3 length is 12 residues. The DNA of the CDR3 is TGCAGCGTTGGGGAGGGGAATCAGCCCCAGCATTTT. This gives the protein CSVGEGNQPQHF.

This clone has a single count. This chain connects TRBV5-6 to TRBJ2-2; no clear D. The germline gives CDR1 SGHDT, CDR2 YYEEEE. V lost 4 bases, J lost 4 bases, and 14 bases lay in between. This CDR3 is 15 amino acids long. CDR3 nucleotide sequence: TGTGCCAGCAGCGTTGGTTGGAGTAGCACCGGGGAGCTGTTTTTT. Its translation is CASSVGWSSTGELFF.